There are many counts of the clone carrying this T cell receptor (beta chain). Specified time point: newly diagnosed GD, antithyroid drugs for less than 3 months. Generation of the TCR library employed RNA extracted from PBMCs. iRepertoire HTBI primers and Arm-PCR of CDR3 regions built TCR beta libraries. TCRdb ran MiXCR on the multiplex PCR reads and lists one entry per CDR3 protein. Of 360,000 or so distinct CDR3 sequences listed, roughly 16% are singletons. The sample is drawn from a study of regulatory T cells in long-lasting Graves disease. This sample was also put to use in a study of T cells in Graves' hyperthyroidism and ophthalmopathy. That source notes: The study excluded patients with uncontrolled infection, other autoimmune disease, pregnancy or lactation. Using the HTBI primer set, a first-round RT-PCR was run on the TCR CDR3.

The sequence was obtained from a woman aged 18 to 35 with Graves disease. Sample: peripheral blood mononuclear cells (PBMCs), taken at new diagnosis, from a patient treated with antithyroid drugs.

In nucleotides, the CDR3 is TGTGCCACCCAAGCGGGGTCCTACGAGCAGTACTTC. Its protein is CATQAGSYEQYF. This sequence joins TRBV27 and TRBJ2-7, with TRBD2 identical over 7 bases. The V segment lost 10 bases and the J segment 1 base; nucleotides outside the gene matches: 4. Germline V gene data show CDR1 as MNHEY and CDR2 as SMNVEV (reference sequence). The CDR3 totals 12 residues.